In its sample, the clone carrying this T cell receptor (beta chain) was seen many times. Its antigen is as yet unknown. This sample's TCRbeta library carried unique molecular identifier barcodes. MiXCR was run by TCRdb on the PCR reads, yielding one entry per CDR3 protein. The sample consists of approximately 170,000 distinct CDR3 sequences, over 8.5% of them appearing once. The source of the sample is a study of T-cell reconstitution after alpha-beta-depleted transplantation in children. Whole-study results and caveats: At one year after transplant, newly produced T cells mostly accounted for T-cell counts and diversity. Where alpha-beta T cells came from about two months after transplant was reportedly several hundred expanded graft clones. Several patients had high TCRbeta diversity at day 60; it came from surviving recipient T cells and thymic progenitors.

With 5 bases removed from V and 2 bases from J, the gap between germline ends came to 13 bases. The CDR3 totals 15 residues. Per the germline V gene, CDR1 is MDHEN and CDR2 is SYDVKM. The TCR comes from a boy aged 2 to 10 with acute myeloid leukemia, due to receive a stem cell transplant. Sequencing was performed on PBMCs, taken before TCRalphabeta/CD19-depleted stem cell transplant. V and J are TRBV28 and TRBJ1-3, with a tentative D call TRBD1 (6 bases). For the CDR3, the DNA is TGTGCCAGCAGTCAATCGGACAGACCTGGAAACACCATATATTTT. This gives the protein CASSQSDRPGNTIYF.